A selection of T cell receptor beta chains follows, all from one sample in a study of T cells in Graves' hyperthyroidism and ophthalmopathy. TCRdb re-analysed the multiplex PCR reads in MiXCR, keeping a single row per CDR3 protein. The repertoire consists of 500,000 to 550,000 distinct CDR3 sequences, with about a fifth occurring once and the leading ten covering about a quarter. Sequenced input: blood. Source of these receptors: a man aged 18 to 30 with Graves' hyperthyroidism. Both conserved end residues are part of each CDR3. A D gene is named only where the DNA matches it firmly. A row's size may be missing; if present it is once, few, many or a size class.

D gene	J gene	V gene	clone size	CDR3 DNA	CDR3 protein
TRBD1	TRBJ1-1	TRBV20-1	few	TGCAGTGCTAGAGAGACAAGGACAGGGTTTCCGCGGCGCACTGAAGCTTTCTTT	CSARETRTGFPRRTEAFF
NA	TRBJ1-5	TRBV12-3/TRBV12-4	many	TGTGCCAGCAGTTTTCGAAGGGGGAGGAATCAGCCCCAGCATTTT	CASSFRRGRNQPQHF
NA	TRBJ1-5	TRBV28	many	TGTGCCAGCAGCGTGGAGGGTCAGCCCCAGCATTTT	CASSVEGQPQHF
NA	TRBJ1-1	TRBV29-1	NA	TGCAGCGTTGGGGGTTCGGGTACTGAAGCTTTCTTT	CSVGGSGTEAFF
TRBD2	TRBJ2-1	TRBV10-1	NA	TGCGCCAGCAGTCGGGGGGGTAGCTCCTACAATGAGCAGTTCTTC	CASSRGGSSYNEQFF
NA	TRBJ1-1	TRBV12-5	many	TGTGCTAGTGGTTTCCATATTACAGGGAACACTGAAGCTTTCTTT	CASGFHITGNTEAFF
NA	TRBJ1-1	TRBV9	many	TGTGCCAGCAGCGTAGGTGTAGAGACTGAAGCTTTCTTT	CASSVGVETEAFF
NA	TRBJ1-1	TRBV15	many	TGTGCCACCAGCAGAGATCGTATGAACACTGAAGCTTTCTTT	CATSRDRMNTEAFF
TRBD2	TRBJ2-7	TRBV12-3/TRBV12-4	NA	TGTGCCAGCAGCCGACGGATTGGGGGGAGGGCCTACGAGCAGTACTTC	CASSRRIGGRAYEQYF
NA	TRBJ1-2	TRBV27	few	TGTGCCAGCAGTTTAATGGGTCAGGGTCTAGAGGGCTACACCTTC	CASSLMGQGLEGYTF
NA	TRBJ2-7	TRBV28	NA	TGTGCCAGCAGTTATGGACACGGGATCTACGAGCAGTACTTC	CASSYGHGIYEQYF
NA	TRBJ1-2	TRBV12-3/TRBV12-4	many	TGTGCCAGCAGTCTCACCTCCCGACCGGCCTATGGCTACACCTTC	CASSLTSRPAYGYTF
NA	TRBJ2-7	TRBV11-2	many	TGTGCCAGCAGCTCCTACCCGGACACCTCCTACGAGCAGTACTTC	CASSSYPDTSYEQYF
NA	TRBJ1-2	TRBV27	many	TGTGCCAGCAGTTTAAGGAGGGAGTACTATGGCTACACCTTC	CASSLRREYYGYTF
NA	TRBJ2-2	TRBV10-1	many	TGCGCCAGCAGTGATTTCGGGCGGGGACCTGGCACCGGGGAGCTGTTTTTT	CASSDFGRGPGTGELFF
NA	TRBJ2-5	TRBV6-5	many	TGTGCCAGCAGTTCTATAGGCCAAGAGACCCAGTACTTC	CASSSIGQETQYF
TRBD1	TRBJ1-2	TRBV6-4	many	TGTGCCAGCAGTCCCGGGACAGGGGGAGTCGGCTACACCTTC	CASSPGTGGVGYTF
TRBD1	TRBJ2-7	TRBV20-1	many	TGCAGTCTTCCCCGGACAGGATTTTACGAGCAGTACTTC	CSLPRTGFYEQYF
TRBD1	TRBJ2-7	TRBV9	many	TGTGCCAGCAGCGACGGGGACAGGGACTACGAGCAGTACTTC	CASSDGDRDYEQYF
NA	TRBJ1-3	TRBV18	NA	TGTGCCAGCTCACCGTGGGGCCGAAGCGCTGGAAACACCATATATTTT	CASSPWGRSAGNTIYF
NA	TRBJ1-2	TRBV15	many	TGTGCCACCAGCAGGCTGATCGGGGGCTATTATGGCTACACCTTC	CATSRLIGGYYGYTF
NA	TRBJ2-7	TRBV5-1	NA	TGCGCCAGCAGCTCTGGGACGTACGACGAGCAGTACTTC	CASSSGTYDEQYF
NA	TRBJ2-5	TRBV7-8	NA	TGTGCCAGCAGCACCTGGGTGACAGAACAAGAGACCCAGTACTTC	CASSTWVTEQETQYF
TRBD2	TRBJ2-7	TRBV12-3/TRBV12-4	NA	TGTGCCAGCAGTCCAACACCGGGGACTAGCGGGGGGGCTTTGGGGGAGCAGTACTTC	CASSPTPGTSGGALGEQYF
NA	TRBJ1-1	TRBV30	many	TGTGCCTGGTCCCTTAGGGCGAACACTGAAGCTTTCTTT	CAWSLRANTEAFF
NA	TRBJ2-2	TRBV29-1	once	TGCAGCGTAAAGCAGGGGCTAAACACCGGGGAGCTGTTTTTT	CSVKQGLNTGELFF
NA	TRBJ1-1	TRBV30	NA	TGTGCCTGGAGTACTGGGACTGAAACTTTCTTT	CAWSTGTETFF
TRBD1	TRBJ2-7	TRBV2	NA	TGTGCCAGCAGTGAAAGTAGGGGACAGGGTTACGAGCAGTACTTC	CASSESRGQGYEQYF
NA	TRBJ2-2	TRBV24-1	NA	TGTGCCACCAGTCGAAGAGGTAACACCGGGGAGCTGTTTTTT	CATSRRGNTGELFF
TRBD1	TRBJ1-1	TRBV28	many	TGTGCCAGCAGTTTACTACAGGGGATGAACACTGAAGCTTTCTTT	CASSLLQGMNTEAFF
NA	TRBJ2-7	TRBV27	many	TGTGCCAGCAGTTTCCTGGGTAAGAACTACGAGCAGTACTTC	CASSFLGKNYEQYF
NA	TRBJ2-7	TRBV29-1	many	TGCAGCGTTCGGACTGGAGAGCAGTACTTC	CSVRTGEQYF
TRBD1	TRBJ2-7	TRBV20-1	many	TGCAGCCTGGGGGACAGATCCTACGAGCAGTACTTC	CSLGDRSYEQYF
NA	TRBJ2-7	TRBV20-1	many	TGCAGTGCTCCCCCGGGACACGGGGACGAGCAGTACTTC	CSAPPGHGDEQYF
TRBD1	TRBJ1-5	TRBV28	few	TGTGCCAGCACCATAAAAGGGGGCTCCAATCAGCCCCAGCATTTT	CASTIKGGSNQPQHF
TRBD1	TRBJ2-7	TRBV5-1	few	TGCGCCAGCAGCTCCCCGGGGAGGACAGGGGACTCTTACTCCTACGAGCAGTACTTC	CASSSPGRTGDSYSYEQYF
NA	TRBJ1-1	TRBV30	many	TGTGCCTGGAGTGCCTATATGAACACTGAAGCTTTCTTT	CAWSAYMNTEAFF
TRBD1	TRBJ1-5	TRBV6-1	many	TGTGCCAGCAGTCCTAAGGACAGGGGAAGCAATCAGCCCCAGCATTTT	CASSPKDRGSNQPQHF
NA	TRBJ2-7	TRBV3-1	few	TGTGCCAGCAGCGAGTATCAGCGGGAGCAGTACTTC	CASSEYQREQYF
TRBD2	TRBJ2-7	TRBV6-2/TRBV6-3	many	TGTGCCAGCAGTTCCGGGACTAGCGGGGTCCTCTACGAGCAGTACTTC	CASSSGTSGVLYEQYF
NA	TRBJ1-1	TRBV5-1	many	TGCGCCAGCAGGCCCGGAGGGGAGAACACTGAAGCTTTCTTT	CASRPGGENTEAFF
NA	TRBJ1-2	TRBV29-1	NA	TGCAGCGTTGCTAGGGGTATCAATGGCTACACCTTC	CSVARGINGYTF
TRBD2	TRBJ2-5	TRBV11-2	many	TGTGCCAGCAGCCTAAGGACTAGCGGGGAGACCCAGTACTTC	CASSLRTSGETQYF
NA	TRBJ1-5	TRBV12-3/TRBV12-4	many	TGTGCCAGCAGTTTATTAGTCAATCAGCCCCAGCATTTT	CASSLLVNQPQHF
TRBD2	TRBJ2-5	TRBV9	many	TGTGCCAGCAGCGTATCCCACGGGAGGCAAGAGACCCAGTACTTC	CASSVSHGRQETQYF
NA	TRBJ1-1	TRBV27	NA	TGTGCCAGCAGTTTATCAGGGACATCGAACACTGAAGCTTTCTTT	CASSLSGTSNTEAFF
NA	TRBJ2-5	TRBV30	few	TGTGCCTGGAGTGTAATGTCGGGTTCTCAAGAGACCCAGTACTTC	CAWSVMSGSQETQYF
NA	TRBJ2-7	TRBV20-1	many	TGCAGTGCTGATGGGGAAAAGCCCTACGAGCAGTACTTC	CSADGEKPYEQYF
NA	TRBJ2-5	TRBV11-2	NA	TGTGCCAGCAGCTTAGTTACGGGGTTAGGAGAGACCCAGTACTTC	CASSLVTGLGETQYF
TRBD1	TRBJ1-3	TRBV6-5	few	TGTGCCAGCAGTTACGGTACAGGGGCCTTCTCTGGAAACACCATATATTTT	CASSYGTGAFSGNTIYF
TRBD2	TRBJ2-7	TRBV5-1	many	TGCGCCAGCAGCGTCCGGGAGGGCGAGCAGTACTTC	CASSVREGEQYF
TRBD1	TRBJ1-1	TRBV20-1	many	TGCAGTGCTGAGGGGGCAGGGGGGAACACTGAAGCTTTCTTT	CSAEGAGGNTEAFF
NA	TRBJ1-2	TRBV6-2/TRBV6-3	many	TGTGCCAGCAGTTACTCGGACGGCTTCTATGGCTACACCTTC	CASSYSDGFYGYTF
NA	TRBJ2-7	TRBV12-3/TRBV12-4	many	TGTGCCAGCAGTCGACCGGGCCACGAGCAGTACTTC	CASSRPGHEQYF
TRBD2	TRBJ2-3	TRBV28	many	TGTGCCAGCAGTTTTAGCGGGGGGGCGGGAGATACGCAGTATTTT	CASSFSGGAGDTQYF
NA	TRBJ2-2	TRBV6-1	few	TGTGCCAGCAGAGGGGGGACAGCGAACACCGGGGAGCTGTTTTTT	CASRGGTANTGELFF
NA	TRBJ2-7	TRBV4-2	few	TGTGCCAGCCACACCCACGAGCAGTACTTC	CASHTHEQYF